Listed below are T cell receptor beta chains from one sample, sequenced in a study of T cells in Graves' hyperthyroidism and ophthalmopathy. From the multiplex PCR reads, TCRdb called clonotypes with MiXCR, one entry per CDR3 protein. The sample yields some 500,000 distinct CDR3 sequences, around a quarter seen once. The sequenced sample was blood. These receptor sequences come from a woman in her thirties with Graves' ophthalmopathy. CDR3s include the opening cysteine and the closing phenylalanine or tryptophan. D genes are given only for firm matches. Not every row has a clone size; where given, it reads once, few, many or a size class.

length | size | D | J | V | CDR3 | DNA
14 | - | - | TRBJ2-7 | TRBV13 | CASSLEQAGYEQYF | TGTGCCAGCAGCTTAGAACAGGCGGGTTACGAGCAGTACTTC
15 | few | - | TRBJ2-2 | TRBV4-2 | CASSQETGNTGELFF | TGTGCCAGCAGCCAAGAAACAGGGAACACCGGGGAGCTGTTTTTT
15 | many | - | TRBJ1-3 | TRBV6-5 | CASSYSGQYGNTIYF | TGTGCCAGCAGTTACTCCGGCCAGTATGGAAACACCATATATTTT
13 | - | - | TRBJ2-5 | TRBV27 | CASSLGPIETQYF | TGTGCCAGCAGTTTAGGGCCGATAGAGACCCAGTACTTC
14 | many | TRBD1 | TRBJ1-5 | TRBV6-2/TRBV6-3 | CASSQGQTLQPQHF | TGTGCCAGCAGCCAGGGACAGACATTACAGCCCCAGCATTTT
13 | - | - | TRBJ1-1 | TRBV2 | CASQTEINTEAFF | TGTGCCAGCCAGACAGAGATTAACACTGAAGCTTTCTTT
13 | many | - | TRBJ2-5 | TRBV10-3 | CAIRGAGQETQYF | TGTGCCATCAGGGGGGCAGGGCAAGAGACCCAGTACTTC
17 | many | - | TRBJ1-2 | TRBV28 | CASSLPQGIWTNYGYTF | TGTGCCAGCAGTTTACCGCAGGGAATTTGGACTAACTATGGCTACACCTTC
13 | few | - | TRBJ1-1 | TRBV12-3/TRBV12-4 | CASSLERTSEAFF | TGTGCCAGCAGTTTAGAACGGACCTCTGAAGCTTTCTTT
14 | many | - | TRBJ2-7 | TRBV12-3/TRBV12-4 | CASTPSPGAYEQYF | TGTGCCAGCACCCCATCACCCGGTGCCTACGAGCAGTACTTC
14 | many | - | TRBJ2-7 | TRBV6-1 | CASSEALGTYEQYF | TGTGCCAGCAGTGAAGCCTTGGGAACCTACGAGCAGTACTTC
16 | - | - | TRBJ1-1 | TRBV4-1 | CASSHGPGRKNTEAFF | TGCGCCAGCAGCCATGGGCCGGGACGGAAGAACACTGAAGCTTTCTTT
15 | many | TRBD1 | TRBJ1-2 | TRBV6-5 | CASSTTPGQGYGYTF | TGTGCCAGCAGTACTACCCCAGGACAGGGCTATGGCTACACCTTC
14 | many | TRBD1 | TRBJ2-7 | TRBV24-1 | CATSDWPGGHEQYF | TGTGCCACCAGTGATTGGCCAGGGGGTCACGAGCAGTACTTC
14 | many | - | TRBJ2-7 | TRBV6-1 | CASSESTDSYEQYF | TGTGCCAGCAGTGAATCGACAGACTCCTACGAGCAGTACTTC
14 | many | TRBD1 | TRBJ1-2 | TRBV28 | CASSPGQQAYGYTF | TGTGCCAGCAGTCCGGGACAGCAAGCCTATGGCTACACCTTC
14 | - | - | TRBJ1-1 | TRBV15 | CATSRDGKNTEAFF | TGTGCCACCAGCAGAGACGGCAAGAACACTGAAGCTTTCTTT
14 | few | TRBD1 | TRBJ1-2 | TRBV28 | CASSLRTGGGGYTF | TGTGCCAGCAGTTTACGGACAGGGGGTGGCGGCTACACCTTC
12 | many | - | TRBJ2-2 | TRBV29-1 | CSVRGNTGELFF | TGCAGCGTAAGGGGGAACACCGGGGAGCTGTTTTTT
14 | many | - | TRBJ1-2 | TRBV5-8 | CASSHSGLNYGYTF | TGTGCCAGCAGCCATTCAGGCCTTAACTATGGCTACACCTTC
16 | - | TRBD2 | TRBJ2-1 | TRBV3-1 | CASSQVAGDYNNEQFF | TGTGCCAGCAGCCAAGTAGCGGGGGACTATAACAATGAGCAGTTCTTC
15 | many | - | TRBJ1-3 | TRBV6-1 | CASSPRGASGNTIYF | TGTGCCAGCAGCCCCCGCGGGGCGTCTGGAAACACCATATATTTT
14 | - | - | TRBJ2-7 | TRBV6-1 | CASSGDGGIHEQYF | TGTGCCAGCAGTGGGGACGGGGGCATTCACGAGCAGTACTTC
13 | many | TRBD1 | TRBJ1-1 | TRBV10-3 | CAISPGQGTEAFF | TGTGCCATCAGCCCGGGACAGGGCACTGAAGCTTTCTTT
14 | many | - | TRBJ2-7 | TRBV20-1 | CSASWDNLTYEQYF | TGCAGTGCTAGTTGGGACAACCTGACCTACGAGCAGTACTTC
14 | few | - | TRBJ1-1 | TRBV30 | CAWSVTAGRSEAFF | TGTGCCTGGAGTGTAACCGCGGGTCGTAGTGAAGCTTTCTTT
15 | - | - | TRBJ1-1 | TRBV9 | CASSVGQIRGTEAFF | TGTGCCAGCAGCGTAGGCCAGATCCGGGGGACTGAAGCTTTCTTT
15 | - | - | TRBJ1-6 | TRBV20-1 | CSVSRMARAVSPLHF | TGCAGTGTTTCAAGGATGGCCAGGGCCGTCTCACCCCTCCACTTT
13 | many | - | TRBJ1-5 | TRBV4-1 | CASSQFSNQPQHF | TGCGCCAGCAGCCAATTTAGCAATCAGCCCCAGCATTTT